The 28 T cell receptor beta chains listed next were all sequenced from one sample in a study of T cells in tuberculosis. Libraries were prepared by immunoSEQ multiplex PCR; TCRdb keeps only in-frame clonotypes and omits some of them. The repertoire includes about 45,000 clones, roughly 94% of them detected once, and less than 2% sits in the top ten. The sample consisted of PBMCs. The receptors derive from a donor between 10 and 35 years old with latent tuberculosis or without tuberculosis infection. Some clones in this sample may be carry-over from other donors' samples.

This clone was found once. V and J are TRBV5-6 and TRBJ1-1; TRBD1 matches 7 bases. After removal of 4 bases from V and 3 bases from J, the junction contained 3 bases not matched to a gene. CDR3 length: 13 amino acids. The germline CDR1 and CDR2 sequences are SGHDT and YYEEEE. The CDR3 is CASSNTGDTEAFF. In nucleotides, the CDR3 is TGTGCCAGCAGCAATACAGGGGACACTGAAGCTTTCTTT.

The chain carries TRBV10-3 and TRBJ1-3; D perhaps matches TRBD1 (6 bases). The V and J ends lost 3 bases and 2 bases respectively, with 11 bases between them. The CDR3 is 15 residues long. Germline V gives CDR1 ENHRY, CDR2 SYGVKD. The CDR3 DNA sequence: TGTGCCATCAGTGATTATGGACAGACTGGAAACACCATATATTTT. Translating it yields CAISDYGQTGNTIYF.

This chain connects TRBV28 to TRBJ1-2; 8 bases match TRBD1. V shed 6 bases, J shed 3 bases, and the junction held 15 bases outside the gene matches. The CDR3 consists of 17 residues. CDR1 and CDR2 (germline): MDHEN, SYDVKM. The CDR3 bases are TGTGCCAGCAGGCTAAGCGACAGGGGAGGGTTGGACTATGGCTACACCTTC. Translated: CASRLSDRGGLDYGYTF.

CDR3 DNA: TGTGCCAGCAGTGGAGGGACTAGCGGTAACAATGAGCAGTTCTTC. It encodes CASSGGTSGNNEQFF. The chain combines TRBV25-1 with TRBJ2-1; TRBD2 matches at 11 bases. Per the germline V gene, CDR1 is MGHDK and CDR2 is SYGVNS. The V gene end was trimmed by 4 bases and the J gene end by 5 bases; junction bases not matched to a gene: 4. The CDR3 is 15 amino acids.

This clone has only one observation. The chain uses TRBV7-9 and TRBJ2-1; TRBD2 is a possible D gene (6 bases). V was trimmed by 4 bases and J by 0 bases, leaving 10 bases between them. Germline-derived CDR1 and CDR2 are SEHNR and FQNEAQ (reference sequence). The length of the CDR3 is 15 residues. CDR3 loop: CASSSPGSSYNEQFF. Here the CDR3 DNA reads TGTGCCAGCAGCTCCCCCGGGAGCTCCTACAATGAGCAGTTCTTC. The variable domain in full, with the rest retrieved from reference TRBV7-9 and TRBJ2-1, is DTGVSQNPRHKITKRGQNVTFRCDPISEHNRLYWYRQTLGQGPEFLTYFQNEAQLEKSRLLSDRFSAERPKGSFSTLEIQRTEQGDSAMYLCASSSPGSSYNEQFFGPGTRLTVL.

This sequence joins TRBV11-2 and TRBJ2-1; TRBD2 is a possible D gene (5 bases). CDR3 length: 13 residues. From germline, CDR1 is SGHAT and CDR2 FQNNGV. Between the trimmed V and J ends, which lost 0 bases and 8 bases, there was a span of 8 bases. CDR3 bases: TGTGCCAGCAGCTTAGATCCCGGGGATGAGCAGTTCTTC. It codes for CASSLDPGDEQFF.

V is TRBV28 and J is TRBJ1-1; D is undetermined. There are 12 residues in the CDR3. Germline V gives CDR1 MDHEN, CDR2 SYDVKM. Trimming removed 3 bases at V and 13 bases at J, with 15 bases between. CDR3 DNA: TGTGCCAGCAGTTTCCCGTTAGCCCCAAGTTTCTTT. Amino acids: CASSFPLAPSFF.

Here the CDR3 DNA reads TGTGCCTGGAGTCCATTGACCCCGGGACAGGGGGCTTCTGGCTACACCTTC. It specifies CAWSPLTPGQGASGYTF. This chain uses TRBV30 with TRBJ1-2; 12 bases map to TRBD1. Trimming cost V 2 bases and J 7 bases; bases outside gene matches: 14. This CDR3 contains 17 residues. Per the germline V gene, CDR1 is GTSNPN and CDR2 is SVGIG (reference sequence).

The chain links TRBV4-3 to TRBJ2-1, with a tentative D call TRBD1 (6 bases). This CDR3 contains 15 residues. Germline CDR1 and CDR2: LGHNA and YSLEER. Trimming cost V 2 bases and J 0 bases, with 8 bases left between them. CDR3 nucleotides: TGCGCCAGCAGCCAAATACAGGGCTCCTACAATGAGCAGTTCTTC. This translates into CASSQIQGSYNEQFF.

V is TRBV19 and J is TRBJ2-1, with D possibly being TRBD2 (6 bases). Germline CDR1 reads LNHDA; CDR2 reads SQIVND (reference sequence). V lost 6 bases and J 0 bases, leaving 12 bases between the germline ends. The CDR3 is made up of 15 amino acids. CDR3 DNA sequence: TGTGCCAGTAGCATGGGACTGAGCTCCTACAATGAGCAGTTCTTC. Translated, it gives CASSMGLSSYNEQFF.

This clone appeared a single time. The V and J genes are TRBV4-3 and TRBJ2-7, with 8 positions matching TRBD2. J was trimmed by 2 bases and V by 1 base; bases with no gene match: 10. Germline CDR1 LGHNA, CDR2 YSLEER. This CDR3 has 17 residues. For the CDR3, the DNA is TGCGCCAGCAGCCAAGGGCTCGGTAGCGGGACCGCCTACGAGCAGTACTTC. Translation gives CASSQGLGSGTAYEQYF.

V is TRBV29-1 and J is TRBJ2-3, with 8 bases lining up with TRBD2. The CDR3 is 16 residues long. The V gene's germline CDR1 is SQVTM and CDR2 ANQGSEA. J lost 4 bases, V lost 3 bases, and 12 bases had no gene match. CDR3 sequence: CSVEFLSGSVADTQYF. In nucleotides, the CDR3 is TGCAGCGTTGAGTTTCTGAGCGGGAGCGTTGCAGATACGCAGTATTTT.

CDR3 sequence reads: CATSTYRGKNQPQHF. In DNA form, the CDR3 reads TGTGCCACCAGCACTTACAGGGGAAAGAATCAGCCCCAGCATTTT. The J gene is TRBJ1-5, the V gene TRBV15; TRBD1 agrees at 7 bases. CDR1 LNHNV and CDR2 YYDKDF come from the germline V gene (reference sequence). V shed 4 bases, J shed 4 bases, and the junction held 7 bases outside the gene matches. This CDR3 is built from 15 residues.

The DNA of the CDR3 is TGTGCCAGCATCGAGGGGGGACTAGTGGGCTACAATGAGCAGTTCTTC. Amino acids: CASIEGGLVGYNEQFF. This chain links TRBV28 with TRBJ2-1; 8 nucleotides match TRBD2. The CDR3 length is 16 residues. J lost 3 bases, V lost 7 bases, and 11 bases had no gene match. CDR1 and CDR2 (germline): MDHEN, SYDVKM.

The chain joins TRBV7-3 to TRBJ2-2; TRBD2 matches 7 bases. The length of the CDR3 is 16 residues. Trimming removed 2 bases from V and 1 base from J; junction bases left unmatched: 4. Germline loops: CDR1 SGHTA, CDR2 FQGTGA. As DNA, the CDR3 is TGTGCCAGCAGCTTAGAGCCTAGCGGGAACACCGGGGAGCTGTTTTTT. It is translated as CASSLEPSGNTGELFF.

The gene calls are TRBV19 and TRBJ1-1, with D unclear. The ends were cut back, 6 bases at V and 5 bases at J, with 16 bases in the middle. CDR3 length: 14 residues. From germline, CDR1 is LNHDA and CDR2 SQIVND (reference sequence). The CDR3 loop is CASSTTGEGTEAFF. Written as DNA, the CDR3 is TGTGCCAGTAGCACTACCGGGGAAGGGACTGAAGCTTTCTTT.

The genes are TRBV9 and TRBJ2-2; D is undetermined. The CDR3 sequence is 16 residues long. Germline V CDR1 and CDR2: SGDLS, YYNGEE. The V and J ends lost 3 bases and 3 bases respectively, with 15 bases between them. The CDR3 protein is CASSARLSPDTGELFF. The CDR3 region has the DNA TGTGCCAGCAGCGCACGACTTAGCCCAGACACCGGGGAGCTGTTTTTT.

The chain couples TRBV12-5 to TRBJ2-7; perhaps TRBD1 as D (6 bases). V lost 4 bases, J lost 2 bases, and 18 bases lay in between. This CDR3 contains 16 residues. Germline loops: CDR1 LGHNT, CDR2 FRNRAP. The CDR3, as DNA: TGTGCTAGTGGTTCGGGTGAAGGACAGATGACCTACGAGCAGTACTTC. Residues: CASGSGEGQMTYEQYF.

This rearrangement joins TRBV30 to TRBJ1-2; 9 nucleotides align to TRBD1. With 4 bases clipped from V and 10 bases from J, the junction kept 7 bases outside the gene matches. The CDR3 extends over 12 amino acids. Germline CDR1 and CDR2: GTSNPN and SVGIG (reference sequence). The CDR3 nucleotides read TGTGCCTGGAACAGGGGGCATTCACCCTACACCTTC. Encoded protein: CAWNRGHSPYTF.

This chain connects TRBV29-1 to TRBJ2-5; D gene ambiguous. Trimming pared 3 bases from V and 0 bases from J, leaving 8 bases between. Germline V CDR1 and CDR2: SQVTM, ANQGSEA. This CDR3 has 13 residues. CDR3 sequence reads: CSVEATYQETQYF. The CDR3 DNA sequence: TGCAGCGTTGAGGCAACCTACCAAGAGACCCAGTACTTC.

A single count supports this clone. The chain uses TRBV28 and TRBJ1-4; D is perhaps TRBD1 (5 bases). The CDR3 totals 15 residues. The germline CDR1 and CDR2 sequences are MDHEN and SYDVKM. The germline V and J ends were trimmed by 2 bases and 7 bases, with 14 bases remaining between them. CDR3 nucleotides: TGTGCCAGCAGTTTACCCGGACTCGGGGGTGAAAAACTGTTTTTT. This codes for CASSLPGLGGEKLFF.

The rearrangement uses TRBV6-5 and TRBJ2-6, with D unclear. The CDR3 sequence is 13 residues long. Trimming left V 7 bases short and J 4 bases short, with 8 bases between. Germline CDR1 and CDR2: MNHEY and SVGAGI. CDR3 coding DNA: TGTGCCAGCACTCCCTCGGGGGCCAACGTCCTGACTTTC. The encoded protein is CASTPSGANVLTF.

This clone is a singleton in its sample. The chain couples TRBV7-2 to TRBJ2-7; maybe TRBD1 (6 bases). Per the germline V gene, CDR1 is SGHTA and CDR2 is FQGNSA. The CDR3 extends over 14 amino acids. Trimming stripped 3 bases from V and 2 bases from J, with 11 bases between. The CDR3 is CASSFQGKTYEQYF. The CDR3 DNA reads TGTGCCAGCAGCTTTCAGGGGAAAACCTACGAGCAGTACTTC.

The chain joins TRBV28 to TRBJ1-2; D is uncertain. Trimming removed 4 bases at V and 3 bases at J, with 3 bases between. The CDR3 is 11 residues long. Germline lookup yields CDR1 MDHEN and CDR2 SYDVKM. The CDR3 DNA follows: TGTGCCAGCAGTTCCGACTATGGCTACACCTTC. It codes for CASSSDYGYTF.

CDR3 sequence reads: CASTQSGVLREGGYTF. DNA of the CDR3: TGTGCCAGTACCCAAAGTGGGGTTTTGAGGGAGGGTGGCTACACCTTC. The chain couples TRBV19 to TRBJ1-2; D remains unclear. Trimming left V 7 bases short and J 7 bases short, with 25 bases between. This CDR3 region has 16 residues. Germline V gene data show CDR1 as LNHDA and CDR2 as SQIVND (reference sequence). The whole variable domain, remainder taken from reference TRBV19 and TRBJ1-2, is DGGITQSPKYLFRKEGQNVTLSCEQNLNHDAMYWYRQDPGQGLRLIYYSQIVNDFQKGDIAEGYSVSREKKESFPLTVTSAQKNPTAFYLCASTQSGVLREGGYTFGSGTRLTVV.

V and J are TRBV9 and TRBJ1-1; no reliable D call. Germline V CDR1 and CDR2: SGDLS, YYNGEE. This CDR3 has 12 residues. Between the trimmed V and J ends, which lost 3 bases and 6 bases, there was a span of 9 bases. In nucleotides, the CDR3 is TGTGCCAGCAGCGGGGCGAGGGCTGAAGCTTTCTTT. The encoded protein is CASSGARAEAFF.

The chain links TRBV28 to TRBJ2-7, with 9 bases matching TRBD2. Germline values: CDR1 MDHEN, CDR2 SYDVKM. CDR3 length: 16 amino acids. V shed 5 bases and J 2 bases; nucleotides not matched to a gene: 10. The CDR3 is CASSPLRGRAPYEQYF. CDR3 DNA: TGTGCCAGCAGTCCCCTGCGCGGGAGGGCCCCCTACGAGCAGTACTTC. Using reference TRBV28 and TRBJ2-7 for the parts outside the CDR3, the full variable domain is DVKVTQSSRYLVKRTGEKVFLECVQDMDHENMFWYRQDPGLGLRLIYFSYDVKMKEKGDIPEGYSVSREKKERFSLILESASTNQTSMYLCASSPLRGRAPYEQYFGPGTRLTVT.

The V and J genes are TRBV28 and TRBJ2-6; 7 bases align to TRBD1. Germline values: CDR1 MDHEN, CDR2 SYDVKM. CDR3 length equals 16 residues. V lost 6 bases and J lost 1; bases outside the gene matches: 6. As DNA, the CDR3 is TGTGCCAGCAGCCTGGGGACAGCATCTGGGGCCAACGTCCTGACTTTC. It encodes CASSLGTASGANVLTF.